Only a few counts were recorded for the clone carrying this T cell receptor beta chain. The CDR3 is 17 amino acids. The V gene end was trimmed by 5 bases and the J gene end by 4 bases; junction bases not matched to a gene: 6. CDR1 MDHEN and CDR2 SYDVKM come from the germline V gene. iRepertoire HTBI primers and Arm-PCR of CDR3 regions built TCR beta libraries. TCRdb analysed the multiplex PCR reads with MiXCR anew, one entry per CDR3 protein. This sample carries 450,000 or so distinct CDR3 sequences, less than 25% of them seen once, and the ten largest clones take around 14%. Time point denoted: persistent/refractory GD, antithyroid drugs over 5 years with positive TRAb. There was RNA extracted from PBMCs, and the TCR library was made from it. These data come from a study of regulatory T cells in long-lasting Graves disease.

V usage is TRBV28 and J usage is TRBJ2-1; TRBD2 matches at 15 bases. The receptor was derived from a female donor with Graves disease. The sample was peripheral blood mononuclear cells (PBMCs), taken when the disease was refractory, from a patient treated with antithyroid drugs. This CDR3 reads CASSLRTSGGGYNEQFF. The CDR3 region has the DNA TGTGCCAGCAGTCTCCGGACTAGCGGGGGGGGTTACAATGAGCAGTTCTTC.